This paragraph reports one T cell receptor (beta chain). TCRdb's copy holds only in-frame clones and misses some; the assay was immunoSEQ multiplex PCR. The sample has fewer than 200,000 clones; roughly nine tenths are singletons. This entry comes from a study of cytomegalovirus exposure and HLA in healthy donors. J was trimmed by 6 bases and V by 6 bases; bases with no gene match: 9. The CDR3 extends over 15 amino acids. The V gene's germline CDR1 is MDHEN and CDR2 SYDVKM. The sequencing input was PBMCs. The gene calls are TRBV28 and TRBJ1-5; TRBD1 agrees at 9 bases. The TCR sequence derives from a young man in good health and CMV-seropositive. CDR3 DNA: TGTGCCAGCAGCCCTGGGACAGGGAGGAGTCAGCCCCAGCATTTT. It is translated as CASSPGTGRSQPQHF.